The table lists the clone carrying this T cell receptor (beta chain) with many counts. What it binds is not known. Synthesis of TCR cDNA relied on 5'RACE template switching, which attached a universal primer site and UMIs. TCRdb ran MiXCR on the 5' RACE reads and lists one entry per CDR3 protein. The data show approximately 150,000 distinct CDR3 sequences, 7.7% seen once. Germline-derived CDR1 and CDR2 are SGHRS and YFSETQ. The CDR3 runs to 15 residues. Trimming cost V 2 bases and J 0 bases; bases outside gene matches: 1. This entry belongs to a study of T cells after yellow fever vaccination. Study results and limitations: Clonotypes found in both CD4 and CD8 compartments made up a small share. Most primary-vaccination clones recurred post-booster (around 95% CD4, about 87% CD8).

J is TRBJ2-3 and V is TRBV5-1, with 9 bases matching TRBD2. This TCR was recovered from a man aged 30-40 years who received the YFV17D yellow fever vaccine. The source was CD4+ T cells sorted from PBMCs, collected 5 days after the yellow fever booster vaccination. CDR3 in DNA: TGCGCCAGCAGCTTTAGCGGGAGAAGCACAGATACGCAGTATTTT. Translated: CASSFSGRSTDTQYF. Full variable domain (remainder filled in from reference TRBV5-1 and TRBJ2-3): KAGVTQTPRYLIKTRGQQVTLSCSPISGHRSVSWYQQTPGQGLQFLFEYFSETQRNKGNFPGRFSGRQFSNSRSEMNVSTLELGDSALYLCASSFSGRSTDTQYFGPGTRLTVL.